Listed here are 27 T cell receptor beta chains from one sample, sequenced in a study of PD-1 blockade in classical Hodgkin lymphoma. Assay used: immunoSEQ multiplex PCR; TCRdb lists only in-frame clones, some missing. The sample has some 93,000 clones, more than 70% seen once. The time point here: cycle 4 day 1 (C4D1), after more than five weeks of nivolumab. Patients all relapsed after autologous stem cell transplantation, and there was variation in brentuximab vedotin exposure. The source material was peripheral blood mononuclear cells (PBMCs), sampled before the fourth cycle of nivolumab. All receptors come from a human donor with classical Hodgkin lymphoma.

The chain joins TRBV5-1 to TRBJ2-5, with D uncertain. V was shortened by 4 bases and J by 4 bases, with 11 bases between the two germline ends. Germline V gives CDR1 SGHRS, CDR2 YFSETQ. This CDR3 contains 13 residues. CDR3 in DNA: TGCGCCAGCAGCGCGGAGTGGGCAGAGACCCAGTACTTC. As protein: CASSAEWAETQYF.

The chain joins TRBV4-3 to TRBJ2-7, with D hard to call. V was shortened by 0 bases and J by 6 bases, with 12 bases between the two germline ends. Germline V gene data show CDR1 as LGHNA and CDR2 as YSLEER. There are 14 residues in the CDR3. CDR3 protein: CASSQDKYGSEQYF. The CDR3 DNA reads as TGCGCCAGCAGCCAAGACAAGTATGGGTCCGAGCAGTACTTC.

The rearrangement joins TRBV5-1 to TRBJ1-1, with 7 bases lining up with TRBD1. CDR3 size: 16 residues. Trimming took 1 base from V and 0 from J; bases not matched to a gene: 6. Germline assignment: CDR1 SGHRS and CDR2 YFSETQ. The CDR3 reads CASSLNPGQMNTEAFF. In DNA, the CDR3 is TGCGCCAGCAGCTTGAACCCGGGACAGATGAACACTGAAGCTTTCTTT.

The chain links TRBV28 to TRBJ2-1; D may be TRBD2 (6 bases). Per the germline V gene, CDR1 is MDHEN and CDR2 is SYDVKM. There are 15 residues in the CDR3. V was shortened by 10 bases and J by 1 base, with 17 bases between the two germline ends. The CDR3 sequence is CAILNSGGSYNEQFF. The CDR3 coding sequence is TGTGCCATCTTGAACAGCGGAGGGTCCTACAATGAGCAGTTCTTC. Supplemented by reference TRBV28 and TRBJ2-1, the full variable domain reads DVKVTQSSRYLVKRTGEKVFLECVQDMDHENMFWYRQDPGLGLRLIYFSYDVKMKEKGDIPEGYSVSREKKERFSLILESASTNQTSMYLCAILNSGGSYNEQFFGPGTRLTVL.

The rearrangement uses TRBV10-3 and TRBJ1-5, with 10 bases fitting TRBD1. In germline, CDR1 is ENHRY, CDR2 SYGVKD. With V trimmed by 6 bases and J by 4 bases, 6 bases remained unmatched. The CDR3 has 15 amino acids. The CDR3 here is CAISLTGGRNQPQHF. The CDR3 DNA is TGTGCCATCAGCCTGACAGGGGGCCGGAATCAGCCCCAGCATTTT.

The gene calls are TRBV5-4 and TRBJ1-2; 9 bases agree with TRBD1. There are 16 residues in the CDR3. The germline V gene encodes CDR1 SGHNT and CDR2 YYREEE (reference sequence). J was trimmed by 5 bases and V by 0 bases; bases with no gene match: 8. CDR3 region: CASSLGGPGQGYGYTF. CDR3 bases: TGTGCCAGCAGCTTGGGGGGCCCGGGACAGGGTTATGGCTACACCTTC. The variable domain in full, with the rest retrieved from reference TRBV5-4 and TRBJ1-2, is ETGVTQSPTHLIKTRGQQVTLRCSSQSGHNTVSWYQQALGQGPQFIFQYYREEENGRGNFPPRFSGLQFPNYSSELNVNALELDDSALYLCASSLGGPGQGYGYTFGSGTRLTVV.

The J gene is TRBJ2-5, the V gene TRBV7-3, with TRBD1 matching over 7 bases. Germline loops: CDR1 SGHTA, CDR2 FQGTGA. The CDR3 length is 15 residues. Unmatched junction bases numbered 14, after V lost 4 bases and J lost 9 bases. The CDR3 DNA follows: TGTGCCAGCAGCTACTCCGGGACAGCAGAAGAAGCCCAGTACTTC. It yields the protein CASSYSGTAEEAQYF.

This clone has only one observation. The rearrangement joins TRBV7-9 to TRBJ2-1; possible D gene TRBD1, 6 bases. Between the trimmed V and J ends, which lost 2 bases and 10 bases, there was a span of 9 bases. Germline values: CDR1 SEHNR, CDR2 FQNEAQ (reference sequence). This CDR3 has 12 residues. As DNA, the CDR3 is TGTGCCAGCAGCTTACAGGGGTACGAGCAGTTCTTC. Its translation: CASSLQGYEQFF.

This chain links TRBV21-1 with TRBJ2-7; the table assigns TRBD1, which was not confirmed against the DNA. TRBV21-1 is deemed a pseudogene. The CDR3 length is 13 residues. This CDR3 reads CASSKAAVCEQYF. In DNA form, the CDR3 reads TGTGCCAGCAGCAAAGCGGCAGTATGTGAGCAGTACTTC.

This clone occurred a few times. This chain links TRBV28 with TRBJ1-1, with TRBD1 matching 7 bases. The CDR3 extends over 13 amino acids. Germline CDR1 is MDHEN and CDR2 is SYDVKM. Trimming took 8 bases from V and 1 from J; bases not matched to a gene: 4. The CDR3 loop reads CASARGENTEAFF. In nucleotides, the CDR3 is TGTGCCAGCGCCAGGGGGGAGAACACTGAAGCTTTCTTT.

The gene calls are TRBV7-3 and TRBJ1-6; a possible D gene is TRBD1 (6 bases). The V gene's germline CDR1 is SGHTA and CDR2 FQGTGA. V shed 3 bases and J shed 7 bases, with 13 bases lying between them. The CDR3 length is 15 residues. The CDR3 nucleotides are TGTGCCAGCAGCTTTTTAGGGGGAATGAATTCACCCCTCCACTTT. This translates into CASSFLGGMNSPLHF.

This clone was detected a few times. V is TRBV11-3 and J is TRBJ2-2, with D perhaps matching TRBD2 (5 bases). The V and J ends lost 2 bases and 5 bases respectively, with 9 bases between them. The CDR3 is 14 amino acids. Germline V gives CDR1 SGHNT, CDR2 YENEEA. In nucleotides, the CDR3 is TGTGCCAGCAGCTTAACTAGGGCTACCGGGGAGCTGTTTTTT. Amino acids: CASSLTRATGELFF.

The chain uses TRBV18 and TRBJ2-7; D ambiguous. This CDR3 is 13 amino acids long. Trimming shortened V by 3 bases and J by 1 base, and 7 bases separated the two germline ends. Germline lookup yields CDR1 KGHSH and CDR2 LQKENI. The DNA for the CDR3 is TGTGCCAGCTCACCCCCGTATTCCTACGAGCAGTACTTC. Its translation is CASSPPYSYEQYF.

The rearrangement links TRBV6-4 to TRBJ2-7; D is undetermined. The CDR3 contains 19 residues. Deletions cut 0 bases from V and 2 bases from J, with 23 bases between. CDR1 is MRHNA and CDR2 is SNTAGT in the germline V gene. The CDR3 sequence: CASSDSILHYTLFTYEQYF. The CDR3 bases are TGTGCCAGCAGTGACTCTATCTTACATTACACACTCTTTACCTACGAGCAGTACTTC.

This clone was recorded a few times. This chain links TRBV7-9 with TRBJ1-6; D call uncertain. V gave up 1 base and J gave up 7 bases, with 17 bases separating them. Germline loops: CDR1 SEHNR, CDR2 FQNEAQ (reference sequence). The CDR3 extends over 17 amino acids. The CDR3 sequence: CASSLESGVDGNSPLHF. For the CDR3, the DNA is TGTGCCAGCAGCTTAGAGTCTGGCGTGGATGGGAATTCACCCCTCCACTTT.

The CDR3 protein is CASSQGVTPGGTQYF. The CDR3 coding sequence is TGTGCCAGCAGCCAAGGGGTCACCCCGGGAGGTACGCAGTATTTT. The V gene is TRBV4-2, the J gene TRBJ2-3; 7 nucleotides match TRBD2. The ends lost 1 base at V and 8 bases at J; junction bases unmatched: 9. Germline V gene data show CDR1 as LGHNA and CDR2 as YNFKEQ. The CDR3 totals 15 residues.

This clone came up a few times. The rearrangement joins TRBV2 to TRBJ2-3; no definite D call. Germline loops: CDR1 SNHLY, CDR2 FYNNEI. With 7 bases removed from V and 1 base from J, the gap between germline ends came to 9 bases. The CDR3 is made up of 13 amino acids. The CDR3 region has the DNA TGTGCCAGCACCTCGACACGCACAGATACGCAGTATTTT. This gives the protein CASTSTRTDTQYF.

The gene calls are TRBV28 and TRBJ2-3; possible D gene TRBD2, 6 bases. This CDR3 is 12 amino acids long. V lost 8 bases to trimming and J lost 7 bases, with 13 bases between them. The germline V gene has CDR1 MDHEN and CDR2 SYDVKM. The CDR3 region has the DNA TGTGCCAGCTCCGGGAGATCGAATACGCAGTATTTT. This translates into CASSGRSNTQYF.

This chain joins TRBV16 and TRBJ1-5; possibly TRBD1 for D (5 bases). Germline values: CDR1 KGHSY, CDR2 FQNENV. The CDR3 length is 15 residues. V was pared by 1 base and J by 4 bases, with 11 bases between. Here the CDR3 DNA reads TGTGCCAGCAGCCAATTTTCAGGGTCTAATCAGCCCCAGCATTTT. Translation: CASSQFSGSNQPQHF.

In this sample, this clone turned up a few times. The CDR3 DNA reads TGTGCCAGCAGTTTGGCAGGTTACGAGCAGTACTTC. Residues: CASSLAGYEQYF. J is TRBJ2-7 and V is TRBV28; D remains ambiguous. This CDR3 is built from 12 residues. The ends were cut back, 3 bases at V and 4 bases at J, with 7 bases in the middle. Germline assignment: CDR1 MDHEN and CDR2 SYDVKM.

The J gene is TRBJ2-1, the V gene TRBV5-1, with D maybe TRBD1 (5 bases). Trimming pared 1 base from V and 9 bases from J, leaving 8 bases between. Per germline, CDR1 SGHRS and CDR2 YFSETQ. This CDR3 has 12 residues. For the CDR3, the DNA is TGCGCCAGCAGCTTGACAGGAGTTGAGCAGTTCTTC. It encodes CASSLTGVEQFF.

This clone occurred many times. The rearrangement links TRBV5-1 to TRBJ2-7, with D tentatively TRBD1 or TRBD2 (5 bases each). The CDR3 spans 15 residues. Germline V gene data show CDR1 as SGHRS and CDR2 as YFSETQ. V gave up 4 bases and J gave up 0 bases, with 14 bases separating them. The CDR3 DNA is TGCGCCAGCAGCCTGGGACCGACGAGCTCCTACGAGCAGTACTTC. Amino acids: CASSLGPTSSYEQYF.

V gene TRBV7-2 combines with J gene TRBJ2-7, with D perhaps TRBD1 (8 bases). Trimming removed 5 bases from V and 6 bases from J, with 17 bases in between. This CDR3 has 14 amino acids. Germline V gives CDR1 SGHTA, CDR2 FQGNSA. CDR3 DNA: TGTGCCAGCAGCGGACAGGGAGGGTGGGGCGAGCAGTACTTC. Protein product: CASSGQGGWGEQYF.

This clone was seen only a few times. The chain joins TRBV6-6 to TRBJ2-3, with 14 bases fitting TRBD2. Trimming removed 10 bases from V and 6 bases from J; junction bases left unmatched: 6. The CDR3 loop spans 14 amino acids. CDR1 and CDR2 from the germline V gene are MNHNY and SVGAGI (reference sequence). Here the CDR3 reads CATARTSGRDTQYF. CDR3 bases: TGTGCCACCGCAAGGACTAGCGGGAGGGATACGCAGTATTTT.

The chain links TRBV5-1 to TRBJ1-1; D remains ambiguous. The CDR3 has 18 residues. The V end lost 0 bases, the J end lost 0 bases, and 18 bases lay between the germline ends. CDR1 is SGHRS, CDR2 YFSETQ, per germline. This CDR3 reads CASSLGPGLGTMNTEAFF. DNA for the CDR3: TGCGCCAGCAGCTTGGGTCCCGGGCTAGGCACCATGAACACTGAAGCTTTCTTT.

CDR3 loop: CASRGPGPQETQYF. Written as DNA, the CDR3 is TGCGCCAGCAGGGGACCGGGGCCACAAGAGACCCAGTACTTC. The rearrangement links TRBV5-1 to TRBJ2-5; D might be TRBD1 or TRBD2, each matching 5 bases. V lost 5 bases and J 2 bases, leaving 13 bases between the germline ends. This CDR3 is built from 14 residues. Germline V CDR1 and CDR2: SGHRS, YFSETQ.

This clone has only one observation. The chain employs TRBV9 and TRBJ1-1, with a tentative D call TRBD1 (6 bases). Germline V gene lookup returns CDR1 SGDLS and CDR2 YYNGEE. CDR3 size: 15 residues. The germline V and J ends were trimmed by 4 bases and 5 bases, with 18 bases remaining between them. DNA for the CDR3: TGTGCCAGCAGCCCGCAACAGGGCTTATATACTGAAGCTTTCTTT. This codes for CASSPQQGLYTEAFF.